The 32 T cell receptor beta chains listed next were all sequenced from one sample in a study of regulatory and conventional T cells in breast cancer. TCRdb reanalysed the PCR reads using MiXCR and keeps one entry per CDR3 protein. In the table there are 9,500 or so distinct CDR3 sequences, around a third of which are singletons. The material sequenced was conventional T cells from blood. These receptors were collected from a male donor in good health.

This clonotype has only a few counts. This rearrangement joins TRBV20-1 to TRBJ1-2, with D hard to call. CDR3 length: 14 residues. Germline CDR1 DFQATT, CDR2 SNEGSKA (reference sequence). V lost 2 bases and J 8 bases, leaving 18 bases between the germline ends. CDR3 in amino acids: CSARIAVEIEGYTF. DNA for the CDR3: TGCAGTGCTAGAATCGCCGTGGAAATCGAGGGCTACACCTTC.

By share of the sample, this clonotype is medium-sized. The chain joins TRBV2 to TRBJ1-2; 7 positions match TRBD1. The CDR3 has 14 amino acids. The germline gives CDR1 SNHLY, CDR2 FYNNEI. The V segment lost 4 bases and the J segment 2 bases; nucleotides outside the gene matches: 4. The CDR3 DNA reads as TGTGCCAGCAGTGGGGACAGCCAAAACTATGGCTACACCTTC. Its protein product is CASSGDSQNYGYTF. Full variable domain (missing parts from reference TRBV2 and TRBJ1-2): EPEVTQTPSHQVTQMGQEVILRCVPISNHLYFYWYRQILGQKVEFLVSFYNNEISEKSEIFDDQFSVERPDGSNFTLKIRSTKLEDSAMYFCASSGDSQNYGYTFGSGTRLTVV.

The chain recombines TRBV5-1 with TRBJ2-1, with 11 nucleotides matching TRBD2. J lost 2 bases, V lost 2 bases, and 6 bases had no gene match. Germline CDR1 and CDR2: SGHRS and YFSETQ. This CDR3 spans 17 amino acids. The CDR3 region has the DNA TGCGCCAGCAGCTTCTTAGCGGGGGGGCCAACCTACAATGAGCAGTTCTTC. This translates into CASSFLAGGPTYNEQFF.

This clonotype is deemed medium-sized. The chain carries TRBV6-2 or TRBV6-3 and TRBJ2-4; the D gene is possibly TRBD2 (6 bases). V lost 5 bases to trimming and J lost 6 bases, with 17 bases between them. In germline, CDR1 is MNHEY, CDR2 SVGEGT. The CDR3 totals 15 residues. CDR3 sequence reads: CASSVELAGGNIQYF. The CDR3, as DNA: TGTGCCAGCAGTGTAGAACTAGCTGGCGGAAACATTCAGTACTTC.

This clonotype was seen more than once but under ten times. The CDR3 region has the DNA TGCGCCAGCAGCTTGGACCTAGCCGAGACCCAGTACTTC. Translating it yields CASSLDLAETQYF. The V call is TRBV5-1, the J call TRBJ2-5; D perhaps matches TRBD2 (5 bases). V dropped 0 bases and J dropped 5 bases, with 8 bases sitting between them. Germline V CDR1 and CDR2: SGHRS, YFSETQ. The CDR3 length is 13 residues.

The rearrangement joins TRBV6-6 to TRBJ1-1; no reliable D call. V was trimmed by 1 base and J by 1 base, leaving 4 bases between them. This CDR3 is built from 13 residues. CDR1 is MNHNY and CDR2 is SVGAGI in the germline V gene (reference sequence). Here the CDR3 reads CASSYFRNTEAFF. The CDR3 coding sequence is TGTGCCAGCAGTTACTTCAGGAACACTGAAGCTTTCTTT.

As regards this clonotype: This CDR3 is missing its conserved last phenylalanine or tryptophan, likely due to a read error. V usage is TRBV12-3 or TRBV12-4 and J usage is TRBJ1-1; possible D gene TRBD1, 6 bases. The CDR3 is made up of 16 amino acids. V was shortened by 7 bases and J by 5 bases, with 23 bases between the two germline ends. CDR3 DNA: TGTGCCAGCACCTTAAGGGGGAACAACCGGGCAACTGAAGCTTTCCTT. This translates into CASTLRGNNRATEAFL.

In this sample, this clonotype turned up once. The chain carries TRBV7-2 and TRBJ1-2; D unresolved. Trimming stripped 4 bases from V and 12 bases from J, with 15 bases between. Germline CDR1 and CDR2: SGHTA and FQGNSA. CDR3 length equals 12 residues. CDR3 sequence: CASSSPSGLNTF. The CDR3 nucleotides are TGTGCCAGCAGCTCACCCTCGGGGTTAAACACCTTC.

The chain recombines TRBV7-2 with TRBJ2-3; 9 bases agree with TRBD2. CDR1 and CDR2 (germline): SGHTA, FQGNSA. The CDR3 spans 17 residues. The J segment lost 0 bases and the V segment lost 1 base, leaving 5 bases of the junction unmatched. The CDR3 bases are TGTGCCAGCAGCTTAGTCGGGACTAGCAGAAGCACAGATACGCAGTATTTT. It codes for CASSLVGTSRSTDTQYF.

This clonotype was seen more than once but under ten times. The chain couples TRBV12-3 or TRBV12-4 to TRBJ2-5, with 12 bases identical to TRBD2. Unmatched junction bases numbered 25, after V lost 6 bases and J lost 2 bases. The CDR3 has 22 residues. Written as DNA, the CDR3 is TGTGCCAGCAGCCCCCCCGGGACTAGCGGGCTCCTGACGAGCAATATTCAAGAGACCCAGTACTTC. It encodes CASSPPGTSGLLTSNIQETQYF.

The V and J genes are TRBV20-1 and TRBJ2-1; maybe TRBD2 (5 bases). The CDR3 has 14 residues. The ends were cut back, 2 bases at V and 0 bases at J, with 8 bases in the middle. Per germline, CDR1 DFQATT and CDR2 SNEGSKA (reference sequence). The CDR3 region is CSARRLASYNEQFF. As DNA, the CDR3 is TGCAGTGCTAGACGGCTAGCCTCCTACAATGAGCAGTTCTTC.

The rearrangement uses TRBV6-2 or TRBV6-3 and TRBJ2-3; D perhaps matches TRBD1 (6 bases). Looked up from germline, CDR1 is MNHEY and CDR2 is SVGEGT. The CDR3 sequence is 14 residues long. V gave up 2 bases and J gave up 4 bases, with 10 bases separating them. CDR3: CASSYPTGSDTQYF. The CDR3 DNA reads as TGTGCCAGCAGTTACCCTACAGGGTCAGATACGCAGTATTTT.

This chain links TRBV6-2 or TRBV6-3 with TRBJ2-7; D is unresolved. CDR1 MNHEY and CDR2 SVGEGT come from the germline V gene. CDR3 size: 14 residues. With 5 bases removed from V and 0 bases from J, the gap between germline ends came to 11 bases. The CDR3 region has the DNA TGTGCCAGCAGTGTGGGCGTGAGCTCCTACGAGCAGTACTTC. It specifies CASSVGVSSYEQYF.

V is TRBV2 and J is TRBJ2-3; D is ambiguous. CDR1 is SNHLY and CDR2 is FYNNEI in the germline V gene. The CDR3 sequence is 13 residues long. Deletions cut 6 bases from V and 2 bases from J, with 9 bases between. CDR3 region: CASSYPFTDTQYF. CDR3 nucleotides: TGTGCCAGCAGCTATCCCTTCACAGATACGCAGTATTTT.

There are a few counts of this clonotype. V is TRBV6-2 or TRBV6-3 and J is TRBJ1-4, with D hard to call. V was trimmed by 4 bases and J by 0 bases, leaving 9 bases between them. Per germline, CDR1 MNHEY and CDR2 SVGEGT. The CDR3 consists of 15 residues. The CDR3 spells CASSSAFATNEKLFF. Here the CDR3 DNA reads TGTGCCAGCAGTTCAGCATTTGCAACTAATGAAAAACTGTTTTTT.

A note on this clonotype: Being one base from a much bigger clone, this may be a read error. The V and J genes are TRBV6-2 or TRBV6-3 and TRBJ2-1; 14 bases are a match to TRBD2. From germline, CDR1 is MNHEY and CDR2 SVGEGT. The CDR3 has 17 amino acids. The CDR3 is CASSYSGLAGVYNEQSF. The DNA for the CDR3 is TGTGCCAGCAGTTACTCGGGACTAGCGGGGGTTTACAATGAGCAGTCCTTC.

In this sample, this clonotype turned up a few times. This chain connects TRBV20-1 to TRBJ2-3; 15 positions match TRBD2. Germline CDR1 reads DFQATT; CDR2 reads SNEGSKA (reference sequence). The junction had 10 bases not matched to a gene; V was cut back by 3 bases and J by 6 bases. This CDR3 has 17 residues. CDR3 amino acids: CSARGSGLAGGLDTQYF. In DNA, the CDR3 is TGCAGTGCTAGGGGATCCGGACTAGCGGGGGGGCTCGATACGCAGTATTTT.

Sample share makes this clonotype medium-sized. This rearrangement joins TRBV2 to TRBJ1-2; D is ambiguous. The CDR3 is 14 amino acids. Trimming took 6 bases from V and 4 from J, leaving 15 bases between them. Germline V CDR1 and CDR2: SNHLY, FYNNEI. The CDR3 DNA follows: TGTGCCAGCAGAGGACTGGGTCTGGGCTATGGCTACACCTTC. The encoded protein is CASRGLGLGYGYTF.

Turning to this clonotype: An end of the junction differs from the germline gene, which may be a read error. The chain employs TRBV7-7 and TRBJ2-1; D is possibly TRBD2 (5 bases). Germline CDR1 reads SSHAT; CDR2 reads FNYEAQ (reference sequence). CDR3 length equals 13 residues. The CDR3 sequence is CASSRDYSQEQFF. Here the CDR3 DNA reads TGTGCTAGCAGCCGAGACTACAGTCAGGAGCAGTTCTTC.

The chain joins TRBV7-9 to TRBJ2-3, with TRBD2 matching 14 bases. CDR3 length: 18 amino acids. Germline loops: CDR1 SEHNR, CDR2 FQNEAQ (reference sequence). The V and J ends lost 4 bases and 0 bases, in that order; junction bases with no gene match: 6. The CDR3 DNA reads TGTGCCAGCAGCTCCGGACTAGCGGGGGGCCGGAGCACAGATACGCAGTATTTT. This gives the protein CASSSGLAGGRSTDTQYF.

The J gene is TRBJ2-1, the V gene TRBV12-3 or TRBV12-4, with 10 bases that match TRBD2. The CDR3 sequence is 15 residues long. The J segment lost 2 bases and the V segment lost 6 bases, leaving 4 bases of the junction unmatched. The CDR3 DNA is TGTGCCAGCAGACTTGGGACTAGCGCCTACAATGAGCAGTTCTTC. It codes for CASRLGTSAYNEQFF.

The chain combines TRBV6-2 or TRBV6-3 with TRBJ2-7, with TRBD2 matching over 11 bases. V dropped 2 bases and J dropped 2; count of bases not matched to a gene: 8. Germline CDR1 reads MNHEY; CDR2 reads SVGEGT. The CDR3 consists of 17 residues. In DNA form, the CDR3 reads TGTGCCAGCAGTTACCCGGCTAGCGGGGGGACAACCTACGAGCAGTACTTC. It yields the protein CASSYPASGGTTYEQYF.

The genes are TRBV10-3 and TRBJ2-1, with 7 bases fitting TRBD2. V shed 3 bases, J shed 5 bases, and the junction held 13 bases outside the gene matches. The CDR3 totals 17 residues. The V gene's germline CDR1 is ENHRY and CDR2 SYGVKD. This CDR3 reads CAISDLAGVSSHNEQFF. The DNA of the CDR3 is TGTGCCATCAGTGATCTGGCGGGGGTCTCTTCCCACAATGAGCAGTTCTTC.

The rearrangement joins TRBV7-2 to TRBJ1-1; TRBD1 matches at 7 bases. CDR1 and CDR2 from the germline V gene are SGHTA and FQGNSA. Trimming cost V 5 bases and J 1 base; bases outside gene matches: 10. The CDR3 contains 16 residues. CDR3 coding DNA: TGTGCCAGCAGCATAATCTCCGGGACAGCGAACACTGAAGCTTTCTTT. It is translated as CASSIISGTANTEAFF.

Concerning this clonotype: The germline gene is not matched at one end of the junction; a read error may be the cause. V and J are TRBV6-2 or TRBV6-3 and TRBJ2-5, with 11 bases identical to TRBD2. The CDR3 is 14 residues long. Per the germline V gene, CDR1 is MNHEY and CDR2 is SVGEGT. The chain's CDR3 is CASSNLSGGAPNNF. The CDR3 nucleotides are TGTGCCAGCAGTAATCTTAGCGGGGGGGCCCCAAACAACTTC.

The chain employs TRBV5-4 and TRBJ2-5, with 10 nucleotides matching TRBD1. Per germline, CDR1 SGHNT and CDR2 YYREEE (reference sequence). CDR3 length: 15 residues. V was clipped by 3 bases and J by 5 bases; unmatched bases: 7. This CDR3 reads CASSSPGQGTETQYF. The CDR3 DNA reads as TGTGCCAGCAGCTCACCGGGACAGGGGACCGAGACCCAGTACTTC.

The chain combines TRBV7-4 with TRBJ1-4; D unresolved. CDR3 length: 10 amino acids. Germline CDR1 SGHVT, CDR2 SQSDAQ. V was cut by 11 bases and J by 8 bases, with 9 bases left in between. CDR3 sequence reads: CASAPEKLFF. The CDR3, as DNA: TGTGCCTCGGCCCCCGAAAAACTGTTTTTT.

Written as DNA, the CDR3 is TGTGCCAGCAGCTCTTGGAGGGATGAGCAGTTCTTC. This encodes CASSSWRDEQFF. The chain joins TRBV3-1 to TRBJ2-1, with D maybe TRBD2 (6 bases). CDR1 is LGHDT, CDR2 YNNKEL, per germline (reference sequence). The CDR3 runs to 12 residues. Trimming removed 5 bases from V and 8 bases from J, with 10 bases in between.

This clonotype has only a few counts. The chain links TRBV2 to TRBJ1-1; the match to TRBD1 covers 7 bases. V shed 6 bases, J shed 3 bases, and the junction held 10 bases outside the gene matches. The germline gives CDR1 SNHLY, CDR2 FYNNEI. This CDR3 region has 15 residues. CDR3 protein: CASSAFDRVDTEAFF. The CDR3 nucleotides are TGTGCCAGCAGCGCTTTCGACAGGGTCGACACTGAAGCTTTCTTT.

A word on this clonotype: At one boundary the junction diverges from the germline segment, which might be a read error. The chain uses TRBV7-9 and TRBJ1-5; no firm D call. This CDR3 region has 15 residues. CDR1 and CDR2 from the germline V gene are SEHNR and FQNEAQ (reference sequence). As DNA, the CDR3 is TGTGCCAGGAGCTTAGACGGGGATAGCAATCAGCCCCAGCATTTT. Translated: CARSLDGDSNQPQHF.

This clonotype has a handful of counts. The chain joins TRBV20-1 to TRBJ2-1; 8 bases agree with TRBD2. This CDR3 contains 14 residues. The V segment lost 3 bases and the J segment 9 bases; nucleotides outside the gene matches: 10. CDR1 and CDR2 from the germline V gene are DFQATT and SNEGSKA (reference sequence). The CDR3 spells CSARAGGRSVEQFF. The DNA of the CDR3 is TGCAGTGCTAGGGCGGGGGGAAGATCGGTTGAGCAGTTCTTC.

By share of the sample, this clonotype is medium-sized (0.01 to 0.1%). J is TRBJ1-1 and V is TRBV7-2; possibly TRBD1 for D (6 bases). The CDR3 runs to 13 residues. Trimming took off 5 bases at V and 7 bases at J, with 14 bases between the two ends. Per the germline V gene, CDR1 is SGHTA and CDR2 is FQGNSA. The CDR3 DNA follows: TGTGCCAGCAGCCATCGACAGGCCCTTGAAGCTTTCTTT. It translates to CASSHRQALEAFF.